The T cell receptor (beta chain) under discussion was sequenced for a study of cytomegalovirus exposure and HLA in healthy donors (dated by TCRdb to between 2016 and 2019). Describing the broader study: An earlier analysis of a few hundred of the donors reported around 280 Gb of sequence data and 117 million unique TCR beta sequences obtained from around 170 million T cells. Donor age, sex, ethnicity and CMV serostatus were compiled alongside the repertoire data. The number of donors typed differed by locus, with 629-630 for A, B, C, DRB1 and DQB1, roughly 520 for DQA1, under 610 for DPA1, and some 440 for DPB1. The genetic ancestry cluster associated with self-reported Caucasian donors included about 81% of the 398 genotyped donors. Class I and class II HLA loci were covered by the typing at four-digit resolution. Genome-wide SNP genotypes for about 65% of the roughly 670 donors were used in a later genetic analysis, which treated that subset as a discovery cohort. A later analysis re-analyzed previously published TCR beta repertoires from several hundred donors and added high-resolution HLA genotyping to study TCR occurrence patterns. The study was designed to test whether signatures of past pathogen exposure could be identified by cataloging public T cell receptors. Along with the roughly 700-subject first cohort, a separate validation cohort of over 90 different subjects was used. To predict cytomegalovirus infection status, the study combined high-throughput TCR immunosequencing, statistical association of individual TCRs with disease status, and machine learning. Across 300 to 400 genotyped donors of the cohort, an average of approximately 200,000 unique TCR beta nucleotide sequences per donor were sequenced, and 15% to 20% of those sequences were non-productive. The later analysis used no new phenotypic data to find candidate immune exposures, relying instead on TCR beta sequences and their occurrence across donors. Roughly five DR-DQ haplotypes were handled as single units for association and clustering, since linkage in the cohort was strong. The T cell repertoires of 670 or so subjects were profiled by immunosequencing and related to cytomegalovirus serostatus. An earlier analysis of 587 of the donors used high-throughput TCR beta sequencing to judge whether each TCR beta V gene segment behaved as functional or pseudogenic. An early release covering roughly 600 HLA-typed donors comprised around 300 gigabases of sequencing data and about 90 million unique TCR sequences. Every discovery cohort repertoire had been produced on one sequencing platform.

The cohort was made up of roughly 670 healthy bone marrow donors. All cohort members were sampled while nominally healthy, although unrecorded immune exposures were likely present. The donor tested CMV seropositive, placing the donor among the approximately 290 seropositive members of the cohort. A peripheral blood sample was collected from each donor, and TCR beta sequencing was performed on peripheral blood mononuclear cells. Genomic DNA extraction from the blood cell samples was performed with the Qiagen DNeasy Blood Extraction Kit. Beyond this particular receptor, the publication reports: Most CMV-associated TCR beta chains appeared to be HLA-restricted in a later analysis, and the HLA associations seemed to be driven largely by CMV exposure. Sequencing depth was assumed to be roughly uniform across donors in the presence/absence analyses, though that assumption may not hold. Specific HLA alleles were associated with over 15,000 TCR beta sequences at a false discovery rate of 0.05 in a later analysis. The classifier was reported to diagnose cytomegalovirus status with high specificity and sensitivity in both the original cohort and the validation cohort. Seventeen rarely observed V segments, including chromosome 9 orphons, were excluded from the earlier analysis of approximately 500 of the donors because counts were too low. HLA typing was unavailable for some donors at each locus, so association tests used only the typed subset. The cohort was sequenced for TCR beta chains only, and without alpha or paired-chain data the features that could be detected were limited. A later analysis found that HLA-associated TCR beta chains were more clonally expanded and had lower generation probabilities than equally common non-associated chains. An earlier analysis of around 500 of the donors showed that most TCR beta V segments appeared in productive rearrangements either about 87% or about 30% of the time, which broadly matched IMGT annotations. A total of roughly 160 TCR beta chains were listed by the study as associated with cytomegalovirus. Correlated functional status among segregating V segments might be attributable to linkage disequilibrium, but an unknown experimental factor could not be ruled out. It was suggested by the authors that the approach could potentially be generalized to other disease states and immunological phenotypes. The 87-base-pair reads could not distinguish some IMGT-functional V segments, including TRBV6-2 and TRBV6-3, so those segments were excluded. According to a later analysis, TCR association rates differed among HLA loci, with DRB1 alleles showing the most associated TCRs and HLA-C alleles showing the fewest. Several of the top co-occurrence clusters appeared to be linked to parvovirus B19, influenza, CMV and Epstein-Barr virus, according to a later analysis. Across donors, most TCR sequences were observed very rarely, whereas some public TCRs were present in many individuals. A few of the identified cytomegalovirus-associated TCR beta chains were confirmed in vitro to be specific for cytomegalovirus antigens. The sequencing pipeline was judged likely to have produced a cluster of highly shared sequence variants as a technical artifact. A further reported finding was that TCR beta sequences accurately predicted the HLA-A and HLA-B alleles for most subjects in the first cohort. V-gene and J-gene trimming of TCR beta chains was associated with a missense DCLRE1C variant in a later genetic analysis, and the association was replicated in an independent cohort. Assigning TCR associations to individual alleles was difficult when HLA alleles, especially DR and DQ, strongly co-occurred. Compared with the approximately 600-donor mean, donors in an Asian-associated ancestry cluster had fewer N-insertions in productive TCRs, according to a later genetic analysis. For the cohort, immune exposure information was limited to CMV serostatus.

In regard to this clone: There is no known antigen for this receptor. Within one base of it there is no much larger clone, and no base qualities were kept.

Per the germline V gene, MNHEY is the CDR1 and SVGAGI is the CDR2. V loses 0 bases of germline sequence and J loses 1 base, and the interval between the two ends is 6 bases. Its CDR3 holds 14 amino acids, cysteine through phenylalanine. CDR3 DNA is the only sequence kept; it has 42 bases, read in frame from the first base. Libraries came from the immunoSEQ multiplex PCR assay. For the multiplex PCR, a mixture combining 60 forward primers for TCR Vbeta segments and 13 reverse primers for TCR Jbeta segments was used. The CDR3 region of rearranged TCR beta genes was amplified from genomic DNA by a multiplex PCR assay. On the Illumina HiSeq System, the amplified TCR beta libraries were sequenced as 87-base-pair reads. The original methods were these. A later analysis counted 65 million to 90 million unique TCR beta chains across the 600 to 850 repertoires, and roughly 10 million of these chains were shared by at least two donors. A nearest-neighbor algorithm error-corrected the raw reads and collapsed the reads into unique sequences, merging closely related sequences to remove PCR and sequencing errors. Alignment of CDR3 sequences to IMGT reference sequences was used to assign V, D and J gene segments. Each retained sequence needed at least a six-nucleotide match to both a V gene segment and a J gene segment. A rearrangement was called productive if the CDR3 had no stop codons and remained in frame with V and J, and every other rearrangement was called non-productive. CDR3 was defined by IMGT convention, running from the second conserved V-encoded cysteine to the conserved J-encoded phenylalanine. The earlier analysis of about 610 of the donors excluded any sequence lacking an unambiguous match to a single V gene segment. An earlier analysis of a few hundred of the donors called V segments functional above 56.7% productive rearrangements and segregating when the between-donor standard deviation exceeded 5%. A statistical classification framework was built for diagnosing cytomegalovirus status from the catalog of TCR beta chain sequences. A later analysis assigned V and J genes by comparing TCR nucleotide sequences with IMGT/GENE-DB human TR gene sequences. A later analysis assigned CDR3 sequences and most-parsimonious VDJ recombination scenarios with the TCRdist pipeline. In a later analysis, each TCR beta chain was defined by its CDR3 amino acid sequence together with its V-gene family, and reads without a unique V-gene family were excluded. To address suspected cross-contamination and a sequencing artifact, a later analysis removed around 590 highly shared, low-generation-probability nucleotide sequences. In a later analysis, a clonal expansion index for each public chain was calculated from normalized within-repertoire ranks of inferred template counts. A later analysis computed generation probabilities with a VDJ recombination model fitted to out-of-frame rearrangements, and checked the results against IGoR. A later analysis scored TCR-TCR, TCR-HLA and TCR-CMV co-occurrence with hypergeometric tests, applying a repertoire-size bias correction to TCR pairs. False discovery rates were estimated in a later analysis by permuting HLA or CMV assignments 20 times. In a later analysis, co-occurring TCRs were grouped using DBSCAN, and TCRdist sequence similarity was added for clustering within HLA-allele-positive subsets. Co-occurrence clustering excluded repertoires with fewer than 30,000 or more than 120,000 public chains, plus five with anomalous nucleotide sharing. TCRdb retrieved this table from immuneACCESS and kept in-frame rearrangements only. Not all clones are present; in checked studies, unresolved V genes account for under half, and no reason is known for the remainder. Clone size and the V and J calls come from that table; the DNA yielded D and trimming. The sample table holds over 130,000 clones, of which approximately 84% were seen once. Roughly 1.4% of the sample is taken by the ten largest.

Recombination joined TRBV6-5 with TRBJ2-5; no D gene can be assigned with confidence. The sequenced sample was PBMCs. The TCR sequence derives from a man in his thirties or forties in good health and CMV-seropositive. The DNA sequence is TGTGCCAGCAGTTACTCCGGTTTCCAAGAGACCCAGTACTTC. Protein translation: CASSYSGFQETQYF.